The clone carrying this TCR beta chain was seen many times. Antigen unknown. The sample belongs to a study of T cells in Graves' hyperthyroidism and ophthalmopathy. Amplification of TCR beta CDR3 regions was performed using RNA transcripts as template. First-round RT-PCR targeting the TCR CDR3 was performed with the HTBI primer set. TCRdb used MiXCR to reprocess the multiplex PCR reads, holding one entry per CDR3 protein. The profile shows 480,000 or so distinct CDR3 sequences, about 45% of them singletons. Study-level results: Using 13 V-J features, a model discriminated ophthalmopathy from stable hyperthyroidism.

There are 15 residues in the CDR3. Trimming left V 4 bases short and J 5 bases short, with 14 bases between. Germline assignment: CDR1 LNHDA and CDR2 SQIVND (reference sequence). V gene TRBV19 combines with J gene TRBJ1-4, with D possibly TRBD1 on 6 matching bases. Sequencing was done on a sample of peripheral blood or thyroid tissue (not recorded which). The sequence was collected from an adult woman with Graves' disease, either hyperthyroidism or ophthalmopathy (not recorded which). CDR3 nucleotide sequence: TGTGCCAGTAGTACCAACAGGGCGGGAAATGAAAAACTGTTTTTT. Translated, it gives CASSTNRAGNEKLFF.